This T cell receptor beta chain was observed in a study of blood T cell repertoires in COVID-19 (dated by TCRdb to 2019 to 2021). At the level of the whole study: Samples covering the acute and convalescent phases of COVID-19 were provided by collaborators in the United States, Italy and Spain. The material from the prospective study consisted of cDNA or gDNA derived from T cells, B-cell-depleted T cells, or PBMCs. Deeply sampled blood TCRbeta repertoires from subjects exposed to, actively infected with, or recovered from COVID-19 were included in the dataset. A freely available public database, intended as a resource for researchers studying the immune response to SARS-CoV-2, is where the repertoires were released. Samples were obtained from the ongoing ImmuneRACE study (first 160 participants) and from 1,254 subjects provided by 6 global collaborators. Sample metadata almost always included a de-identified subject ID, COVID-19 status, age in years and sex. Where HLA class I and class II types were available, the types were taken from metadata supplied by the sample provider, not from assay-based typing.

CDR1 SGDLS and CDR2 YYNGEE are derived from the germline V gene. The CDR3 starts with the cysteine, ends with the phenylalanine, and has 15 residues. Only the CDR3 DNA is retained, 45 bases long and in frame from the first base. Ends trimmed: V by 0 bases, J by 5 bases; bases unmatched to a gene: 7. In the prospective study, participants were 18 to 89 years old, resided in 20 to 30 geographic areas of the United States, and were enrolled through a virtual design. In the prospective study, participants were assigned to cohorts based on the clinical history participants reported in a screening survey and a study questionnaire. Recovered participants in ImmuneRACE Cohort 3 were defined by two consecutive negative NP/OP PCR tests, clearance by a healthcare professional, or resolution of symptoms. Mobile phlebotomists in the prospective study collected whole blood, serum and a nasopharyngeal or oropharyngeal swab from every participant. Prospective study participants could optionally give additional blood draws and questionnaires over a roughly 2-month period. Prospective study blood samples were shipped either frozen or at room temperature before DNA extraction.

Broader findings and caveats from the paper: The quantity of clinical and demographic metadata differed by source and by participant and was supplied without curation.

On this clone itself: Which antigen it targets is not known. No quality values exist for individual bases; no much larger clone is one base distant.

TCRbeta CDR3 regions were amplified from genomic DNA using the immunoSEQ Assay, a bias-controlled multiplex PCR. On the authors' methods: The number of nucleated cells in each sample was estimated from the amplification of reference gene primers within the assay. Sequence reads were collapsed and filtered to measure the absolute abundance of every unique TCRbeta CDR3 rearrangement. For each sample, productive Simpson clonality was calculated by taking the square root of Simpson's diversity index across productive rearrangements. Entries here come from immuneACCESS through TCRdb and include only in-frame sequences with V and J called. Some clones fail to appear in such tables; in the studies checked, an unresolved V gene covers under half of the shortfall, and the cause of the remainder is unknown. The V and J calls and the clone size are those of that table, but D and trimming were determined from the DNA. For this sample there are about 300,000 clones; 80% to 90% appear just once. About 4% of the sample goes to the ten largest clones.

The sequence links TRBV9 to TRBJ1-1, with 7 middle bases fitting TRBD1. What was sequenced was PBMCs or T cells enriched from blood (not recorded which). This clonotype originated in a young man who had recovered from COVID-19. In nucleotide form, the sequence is TGTGCCAGCAGCGTAGGAGGGGGCCCTACGACTGAAGCTTTCTTT. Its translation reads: CASSVGGGPTTEAFF.